These 5 T cell receptor beta chains came from one sample sequenced in a study of identical twins. TCRdb reprocessed the 5' RACE reads with MiXCR, giving one entry per CDR3 protein. The repertoire holds 690,000 or so distinct CDR3 sequences, with over 8.5% as singletons. These data also featured in a second study, about yellow fever vaccine responses in identical twins.

The specimen sequenced was PBMCs. These receptors were obtained from a woman under 30 in good health.

The genes are TRBV11-3 and TRBJ2-1, with 12 bases that match TRBD1. The CDR3 totals 15 residues. V lost 0 bases, J lost 9 bases, and 3 bases stayed unmatched. Germline lookup yields CDR1 SGHNT and CDR2 YENEEA. The CDR3 here is CASSLDGTGGVEQFF. The CDR3 DNA sequence: TGTGCCAGCAGCTTAGACGGGACAGGGGGCGTTGAGCAGTTCTTC.

The V and J genes are TRBV20-1 and TRBJ2-5; no firm D call. The V gene's germline CDR1 is DFQATT and CDR2 SNEGSKA (reference sequence). The V and J ends lost 4 bases and 1 base respectively, with 10 bases between them. The CDR3 has 13 amino acids. The chain's CDR3 is CSATYAAQETQYF. CDR3 nucleotide sequence: TGCAGTGCTACTTATGCGGCCCAAGAGACCCAGTACTTC.

This clonotype was detected a few times. V is TRBV21-1 and J is TRBJ2-7. TRBV21-1 is described as a pseudogene. CDR3 length equals 16 residues. This CDR3 reads CASSKALRNDRHEQYF. The CDR3 DNA reads as TGTGCCAGCAGCAAAGCGCTGAGGAACGATCGGCACGAGCAGTACTTC.

The chain has TRBV12-3 or TRBV12-4 and TRBJ1-1; TRBD1 agrees at 8 bases. The CDR3 covers 18 residues. Losses at the gene ends were 5 bases for V and 7 bases for J; bases not matched to a gene: 21. The DNA of the CDR3 is TGTGCCAGCAGTCCCTGCCCGGACAGGGCCTATCGGAACTGTGAAGCTTTCTTT. It translates to CASSPCPDRAYRNCEAFF.

The J gene is TRBJ2-1, the V gene TRBV28; D remains ambiguous. This CDR3 contains 12 residues. V was pared by 4 bases and J by 6 bases, with 7 bases between. Germline V CDR1 and CDR2: MDHEN, SYDVKM. The DNA for the CDR3 is TGTGCCAGCAGTTCTTCAACCAATGAGCAGTTCTTC. Translated, it gives CASSSSTNEQFF.